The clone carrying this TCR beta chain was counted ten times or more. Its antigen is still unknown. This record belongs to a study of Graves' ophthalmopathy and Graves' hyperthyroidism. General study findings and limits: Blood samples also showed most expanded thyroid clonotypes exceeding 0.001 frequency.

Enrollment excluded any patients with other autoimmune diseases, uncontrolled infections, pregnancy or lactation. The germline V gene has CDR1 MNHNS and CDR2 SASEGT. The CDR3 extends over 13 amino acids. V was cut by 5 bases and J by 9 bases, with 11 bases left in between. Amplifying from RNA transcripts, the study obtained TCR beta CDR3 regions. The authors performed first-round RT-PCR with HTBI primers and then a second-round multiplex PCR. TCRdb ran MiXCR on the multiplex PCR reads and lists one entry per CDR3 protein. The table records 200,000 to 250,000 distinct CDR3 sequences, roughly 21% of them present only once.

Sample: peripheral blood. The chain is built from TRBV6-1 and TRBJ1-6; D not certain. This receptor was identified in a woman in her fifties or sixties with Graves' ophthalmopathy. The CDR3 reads CASSLPGTSPLHF. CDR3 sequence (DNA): TGTGCCAGCAGTCTTCCGGGAACTTCACCCCTCCACTTT.